Following are 19 T cell receptor beta chains from one sample sequenced in a study of Graves' ophthalmopathy and Graves' hyperthyroidism. The authors amplified TCR beta CDR3 regions from RNA transcripts. First-round RT-PCR relied on HTBI primers, and a second-round multiplex PCR came next. From the multiplex PCR reads, TCRdb called clonotypes with MiXCR, one entry per CDR3 protein. The table shows more than 300,000 distinct CDR3 sequences, with less than 20% occurring only once. The material sequenced was peripheral blood. These receptor sequences come from a woman aged 18-29 years with stable Graves' hyperthyroidism.

This clonotype was seen many times. The chain combines TRBV5-1 with TRBJ2-7; TRBD1 is a possible D gene (6 bases). The CDR3 contains 14 residues. Germline V gene data show CDR1 as SGHRS and CDR2 as YFSETQ. Trimming removed 4 bases at V and 4 bases at J, with 15 bases between. CDR3 loop: CASSASQGPYEQYF. In DNA, the CDR3 is TGCGCCAGCAGCGCCTCACAGGGCCCTTACGAGCAGTACTTC.

This clonotype has a handful of counts. J is TRBJ1-5 and V is TRBV5-6; TRBD1 aligns across 10 bases. Unmatched junction bases numbered 8, after V lost 1 base and J lost 1 base. The V gene's germline CDR1 is SGHDT and CDR2 YYEEEE. The length of the CDR3 is 18 residues. CDR3 nucleotide sequence: TGTGCCAGCAGCTTGAGTATGACAGGGGGCCTGAGCAATCAGCCCCAGCATTTT. Its protein product is CASSLSMTGGLSNQPQHF. The variable domain in full, with the rest retrieved from reference TRBV5-6 and TRBJ1-5, is DAGVTQSPTHLIKTRGQQVTLRCSPKSGHDTVSWYQQALGQGPQFIFQYYEEEERQRGNFPDRFSGHQFPNYSSELNVNALLLGDSALYLCASSLSMTGGLSNQPQHFGDGTRLSIL.

This clonotype was observed a handful of times. A clone one base away is much larger, so this may be a read error. The gene calls are TRBV19 and TRBJ1-6, with TRBD1 matching over 7 bases. The CDR3 runs to 16 residues. Per the germline V gene, CDR1 is LNHDA and CDR2 is SQIVND (reference sequence). The DNA for the CDR3 is TGTGCCAGTAGTATAGGAAGGGACAGTGGTTTTTCACACCTCCACTTT. Protein sequence: CASSIGRDSGFSHLHF.

The table lists this clonotype with many counts. This chain connects TRBV2 to TRBJ1-1; D gene uncertain. The CDR3 consists of 13 residues. Germline-derived CDR1 and CDR2 are SNHLY and FYNNEI. V lost 7 bases, J lost 0 bases, and 9 bases lay in between. The CDR3 DNA reads TGTGCCAGCACCCTAGGTATGAACACTGAAGCTTTCTTT. This gives the protein CASTLGMNTEAFF.

This clonotype was counted many times. V usage is TRBV6-1 and J usage is TRBJ1-3, with unresolved D. The V gene's germline CDR1 is MNHNS and CDR2 SASEGT. This CDR3 spans 14 amino acids. Trimming left V 6 bases short and J 3 bases short, with 12 bases between. The CDR3: CASSPDGGGNTIYF. The CDR3 DNA reads as TGTGCCAGCAGCCCGGACGGAGGTGGAAACACCATATATTTT.

The chain couples TRBV18 to TRBJ1-2; 7 bases fit TRBD1. The CDR3 extends over 14 amino acids. Trimming took 2 bases from V and 4 from J; bases not matched to a gene: 4. Germline V gives CDR1 KGHSH, CDR2 LQKENI. CDR3 region: CASSPTGEAYGYTF. The CDR3 DNA reads TGTGCCAGCTCACCAACAGGGGAAGCCTATGGCTACACCTTC.

This clonotype was found many times. As DNA, the CDR3 is TGCGCCAGCAGCTGGGGGGATAGCAATCAGCCCCAGCATTTT. This encodes CASSWGDSNQPQHF. The chain carries TRBV5-1 and TRBJ1-5; weak D call: TRBD1 (5 bases). V lost 3 bases and J 0 bases, leaving 7 bases between the germline ends. Germline CDR1 SGHRS, CDR2 YFSETQ. The CDR3 is made up of 14 amino acids. Together with reference TRBV5-1 and TRBJ1-5, the CDR3 gives the full variable domain: KAGVTQTPRYLIKTRGQQVTLSCSPISGHRSVSWYQQTPGQGLQFLFEYFSETQRNKGNFPGRFSGRQFSNSRSEMNVSTLELGDSALYLCASSWGDSNQPQHFGDGTRLSIL.

There are many counts of this clonotype. The CDR3 region has the DNA TGTGCCAGCGGCAGGGGACCGGCCGGGGAGCTGTTTTTT. Translation gives CASGRGPAGELFF. V is TRBV2 and J is TRBJ2-2; maybe TRBD1 (6 bases). Trimming cost V 8 bases and J 6 bases, with 13 bases left between them. The CDR3 totals 13 residues. Germline CDR1 and CDR2: SNHLY and FYNNEI.

This clonotype was seen many times. V and J are TRBV2 and TRBJ2-2, with D perhaps assigned TRBD1 or TRBD2 (5 bases each). The CDR3 sequence is 15 residues long. Deletions cut 5 bases from V and 6 bases from J, with 16 bases between. Germline-derived CDR1 and CDR2 are SNHLY and FYNNEI. The CDR3 is CASSLRGSAAGELFF. DNA for the CDR3: TGTGCCAGCAGTCTACGGGGCAGCGCCGCCGGGGAGCTGTTTTTT. Full variable domain (missing parts from reference TRBV2 and TRBJ2-2): EPEVTQTPSHQVTQMGQEVILRCVPISNHLYFYWYRQILGQKVEFLVSFYNNEISEKSEIFDDQFSVERPDGSNFTLKIRSTKLEDSAMYFCASSLRGSAAGELFFGEGSRLTVL.

This clonotype was counted ten times or more. V is TRBV6-1 and J is TRBJ2-7, with 7 bases identical to TRBD1. J gave up 0 bases and V 8 bases, and 10 bases lay outside the gene matches. Germline V CDR1 and CDR2: MNHNS, SASEGT. This CDR3 has 15 amino acids. The CDR3: CASWGQLLSSYEQYF. The DNA for the CDR3 is TGTGCCAGCTGGGGACAGTTACTGAGCTCCTACGAGCAGTACTTC.

As regards this clonotype: A junction end diverges from the germline sequence, so it may reflect a read error. The chain has TRBV7-2 and TRBJ2-7, with a weak D call TRBD2 (5 bases). Germline V gives CDR1 SGHTA, CDR2 FQGNSA. CDR3 length: 13 amino acids. Written as DNA, the CDR3 is TGTGCCAACAGCGGACGGAAACTCTACGAGCAGTACTTC. Translation: CANSGRKLYEQYF.

In this sample, this clonotype turned up many times. The rearrangement uses TRBV5-5 and TRBJ2-7; either TRBD1 or TRBD2 may supply D (6 bases each). CDR3 length equals 14 residues. The germline gives CDR1 SGHKS, CDR2 YYEKEE (reference sequence). V lost 7 bases and J 3 bases, leaving 17 bases between the germline ends. In DNA form, the CDR3 reads TGTGCCAGCCGGCCCGGGGGACACCGCTACGAGCAGTACTTC. Translating gives CASRPGGHRYEQYF.

There are many counts of this clonotype. The chain uses TRBV11-2 and TRBJ2-5; TRBD2 aligns across 8 bases. V dropped 5 bases and J dropped 2; count of bases not matched to a gene: 19. The CDR3 contains 19 residues. Germline V gene sequence: CDR1 SGHAT, CDR2 FQNNGV. In DNA form, the CDR3 reads TGTGCCAGCAGCCCTTTCCCTGCGGGGGGTCTTCAAAATCAAGAGACCCAGTACTTC. It yields the protein CASSPFPAGGLQNQETQYF.

Many counts were recorded for this clonotype. This chain links TRBV12-3 or TRBV12-4 with TRBJ2-3, with D unresolved. The CDR3 is 13 amino acids. Between the trimmed V and J ends, which lost 5 bases and 2 bases, there was a span of 8 bases. CDR3 sequence (DNA): TGTGCCAGCAGTCCTCGGTTCACAGATACGCAGTATTTT. Its translation: CASSPRFTDTQYF.

At least ten counts were recorded for this clonotype. The CDR3 DNA reads TGTGCCAGTAGACGCATGGAGGCTTACAATCAGCCCCAGCATTTT. It is translated as CASRRMEAYNQPQHF. J is TRBJ1-5 and V is TRBV19; D gene unclear. V lost 6 bases, J lost 3 bases, and 15 bases lay in between. This CDR3 spans 15 amino acids. Germline assignment: CDR1 LNHDA and CDR2 SQIVND (reference sequence). Full variable domain (outside the CDR3, taken from reference TRBV19 and TRBJ1-5): DGGITQSPKYLFRKEGQNVTLSCEQNLNHDAMYWYRQDPGQGLRLIYYSQIVNDFQKGDIAEGYSVSREKKESFPLTVTSAQKNPTAFYLCASRRMEAYNQPQHFGDGTRLSIL.

The table lists this clonotype with many counts. V and J are TRBV11-2 and TRBJ1-1, with 8 bases fitting TRBD1. Trimming cost V 5 bases and J 1 base; bases outside gene matches: 9. The CDR3 consists of 16 residues. CDR1 and CDR2 from the germline V gene are SGHAT and FQNNGV. CDR3 DNA: TGTGCCAGCAGCCAACCGCGACAGGGGCCGAACACTGAAGCTTTCTTT. This sequence encodes CASSQPRQGPNTEAFF.

This clonotype was recorded many times. The V gene is TRBV2, the J gene TRBJ1-1, with no clear D. Trimming took 8 bases from V and 0 from J, leaving 13 bases between them. Germline-derived CDR1 and CDR2 are SNHLY and FYNNEI. The CDR3 totals 14 residues. The CDR3 DNA reads as TGTGCCAGCGGTCCCGGACTGTTGAACACTGAAGCTTTCTTT. This codes for CASGPGLLNTEAFF.

This clonotype was counted at least ten times. The chain uses TRBV6-2 or TRBV6-3 and TRBJ1-1; D may be TRBD1 (5 bases). This CDR3 has 15 amino acids. The ends were cut back, 4 bases at V and 1 base at J, with 13 bases in the middle. The V gene's germline CDR1 is MNHEY and CDR2 SVGEGT. DNA for the CDR3: TGTGCCAGCAGTTCAGGAGGACAATCGAACACTGAAGCTTTCTTT. Amino acid sequence: CASSSGGQSNTEAFF.

This clonotype was found many times. The rearrangement joins TRBV6-1 to TRBJ2-4, with TRBD2 matching over 7 bases. The J segment lost 8 bases and the V segment lost 5 bases, leaving 9 bases of the junction unmatched. The CDR3 length is 14 residues. The germline gives CDR1 MNHNS, CDR2 SASEGT. The CDR3: CASSRRGGSDIQYF. The CDR3 nucleotides read TGTGCCAGCAGTCGACGGGGAGGGAGTGACATTCAGTACTTC.